This T cell receptor (beta chain) derives from a study of cytomegalovirus exposure and HLA in healthy donors. The CDR3 is 14 residues long. Germline values: CDR1 SEHNR, CDR2 FQNEAQ (reference sequence). Trimming removed 6 bases from V and 7 bases from J, with 18 bases in between. PCR primers comprised 60 Vbeta and 13 Jbeta primers. Only in-frame clones appear in the TCRdb table, and some are missing; sequencing was by immunoSEQ multiplex PCR. Of 97,000 or so clones in the sample, 80% to 85% were seen once. The rearrangement uses TRBV7-9 and TRBJ1-1, with D perhaps TRBD1 (5 bases). Sequencing was performed on PBMCs. The origin of this receptor is a man in his forties in good health and CMV-seronegative. CDR3 amino acids: CASSSKRQKSEAFF. Here the CDR3 DNA reads TGTGCCAGCAGTTCGAAACGACAGAAAAGTGAAGCTTTCTTT.